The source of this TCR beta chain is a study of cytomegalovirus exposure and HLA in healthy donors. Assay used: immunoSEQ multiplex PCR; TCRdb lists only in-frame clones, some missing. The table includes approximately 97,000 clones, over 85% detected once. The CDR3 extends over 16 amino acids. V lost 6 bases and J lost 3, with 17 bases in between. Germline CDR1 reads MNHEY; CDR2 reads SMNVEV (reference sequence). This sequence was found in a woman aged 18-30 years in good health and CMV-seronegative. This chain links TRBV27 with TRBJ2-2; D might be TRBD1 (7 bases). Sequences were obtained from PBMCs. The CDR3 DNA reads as TGTGCCAGCAGACCCCAGGGGGGTGGTGACACCGGGGAGCTGTTTTTT. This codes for CASRPQGGGDTGELFF.